The following is a T cell receptor beta chain sequence with its context. Antigen unknown. Germline V gene lookup returns CDR1 MNHEY and CDR2 SVGEGT. The CDR3 is made up of 16 amino acids. Trimming left V 2 bases short and J 4 bases short, with 18 bases between. Libraries of TCR beta came from quantitative 5'-RACE with molecular barcodes. TCRdb re-called the 5' RACE reads with MiXCR, one entry per CDR3 protein. The sample includes roughly 440,000 distinct CDR3 sequences, 17% seen only once; the top ten take over 0.9%. This record belongs to a study of CD8 T cells in ankylosing spondylitis. Study findings and constraints: Clones linked to disease were reported to show significant enrichment in matched ankylosing spondylitis synovial fluid. CD8+ cells made up the disease-linked clones, which were relatively rare in peripheral blood. Characteristic, it appeared, of ankylosing spondylitis blood was a TCR beta motif of about eight highly homologous variants.

The sequenced material came from blood, either unsorted or a sorted T cell fraction (not recorded which). The receptor was isolated from a male donor with ankylosing spondylitis. The chain joins TRBV6-2 or TRBV6-3 to TRBJ2-7; D possibly corresponds to TRBD2 (6 bases). This chain's CDR3 is CASSYGRAGLLYEQYF. CDR3 bases: TGTGCCAGCAGTTACGGCAGGGCGGGACTTCTATACGAGCAGTACTTC.